These 25 T cell receptor beta chains share one sample of origin, sequenced in a study of T cells in Graves' hyperthyroidism and ophthalmopathy. RNA transcripts yielded amplified TCR beta CDR3 regions. TCR CDR3 underwent first-round RT-PCR with the HTBI primer set. TCRdb re-called the multiplex PCR reads through MiXCR, storing one row per CDR3 protein. The data hold about 500,000 distinct CDR3 sequences, with about 16% observed a single time. Sequences were obtained from blood. These receptors originate from a woman aged 25 to 45 with Graves' ophthalmopathy.

The CDR3 nucleotides read TGTGCCAGCAGCCAAGCGGGTGGAGAGGAACAGTTCTTC. This translates into CASSQAGGEEQFF. The J gene is TRBJ2-1, the V gene TRBV14, with no clear D. The germline CDR1 and CDR2 sequences are SGHDN and FVKESK. The CDR3 extends over 13 amino acids. Trimming cost V 1 base and J 13 bases, with 14 bases left between them.

This clonotype appeared a few times. The chain links TRBV19 to TRBJ1-5, with 7 nucleotides matching TRBD1. Germline V gene lookup returns CDR1 LNHDA and CDR2 SQIVND (reference sequence). The length of the CDR3 is 17 residues. V shed 2 bases, J shed 3 bases, and the junction held 10 bases outside the gene matches. CDR3 DNA: TGTGCCAGTAGTATAATCGAGGCAGGGGGGATCAATCAGCCCCAGCATTTT. This gives the protein CASSIIEAGGINQPQHF.

The genes are TRBV5-1 and TRBJ2-2, with TRBD2 as a possible D gene (6 bases). The CDR3 sequence is 16 residues long. Germline assignment: CDR1 SGHRS and CDR2 YFSETQ. V was shortened by 2 bases and J by 1 base, with 12 bases between the two germline ends. This CDR3 reads CASSFFSRENTGELFF. The CDR3 DNA follows: TGCGCCAGCAGCTTTTTCTCGCGGGAGAACACCGGGGAGCTGTTTTTT.

This clonotype has a handful of counts. The CDR3 coding sequence is TGCAGTGCTAGAGTAGGCGGGAGTGCTTTAGGGAACACCGGGGAGCTGTTTTTT. Protein sequence: CSARVGGSALGNTGELFF. This chain links TRBV20-1 with TRBJ2-2, with TRBD2 identical over 7 bases. The CDR3 covers 18 residues. CDR1 is DFQATT and CDR2 is SNEGSKA in the germline V gene (reference sequence). The ends lost 1 base at V and 1 base at J; junction bases unmatched: 12.

J is TRBJ1-2 and V is TRBV6-2 or TRBV6-3, with a tentative D call TRBD1 (5 bases). Germline values: CDR1 MNHEY, CDR2 SVGEGT. The CDR3 length is 16 residues. The V gene lost 2 bases and the J gene lost 2 bases, with 15 bases spanning the gap. CDR3 sequence: CASSYARAGTNYGYTF. The DNA for the CDR3 is TGTGCCAGCAGTTACGCCAGGGCAGGGACGAACTATGGCTACACCTTC.

The chain is built from TRBV28 and TRBJ2-1, with 7 bases lining up with TRBD1. The CDR3 runs 15 residues. In germline, CDR1 is MDHEN, CDR2 SYDVKM. V dropped 7 bases and J dropped 4; count of bases not matched to a gene: 10. The CDR3 loop reads CASTTGVPEYNEQFF. The CDR3 coding sequence is TGTGCCAGCACTACAGGGGTTCCAGAATACAATGAGCAGTTCTTC.

This clonotype was recorded many times. The V gene is TRBV7-2, the J gene TRBJ2-7; TRBD1 matches at 11 bases. The CDR3 loop spans 15 amino acids. CDR1 SGHTA and CDR2 FQGNSA come from the germline V gene. J gave up 1 base and V 5 bases, and 4 bases lay outside the gene matches. The CDR3 nucleotides read TGTGCCAGCAGCAGCGGGACAGGGGGTTCCTACGAGCAGTACTTC. This translates into CASSSGTGGSYEQYF.

The V gene is TRBV7-2, the J gene TRBJ1-4, with 8 nucleotides matching TRBD1. Germline lookup yields CDR1 SGHTA and CDR2 FQGNSA. J was trimmed by 13 bases and V by 10 bases; bases with no gene match: 17. The CDR3 totals 14 residues. The CDR3 DNA follows: TGTGCCACCTCTCCTCTCACAGGGGGGTCAACACTGTTTTTT. Amino acid sequence: CATSPLTGGSTLFF.

This clonotype was detected only a few times. The chain has TRBV7-2 and TRBJ2-7; D remains ambiguous. The CDR3 loop spans 12 amino acids. Trimming took off 7 bases at V and 3 bases at J, with 10 bases between the two ends. Germline-derived CDR1 and CDR2 are SGHTA and FQGNSA. The CDR3 DNA is TGTGCCAGCACCCAAGGAAACTACGAGCAGTACTTC. It specifies CASTQGNYEQYF.

In the case of this clonotype: A much bigger clone sits one base away, suggesting this may be a read error. The V gene is TRBV7-8, the J gene TRBJ2-7, with D possibly being TRBD1 (5 bases). The closer fit of TRBJ2-1 to the DNA end suggests the J call may be wrong. Germline CDR1 SGHVS, CDR2 FQNEAQ. The CDR3 runs to 14 residues. The CDR3 DNA follows: TGTGCCAGCAGCTTGGGGCCGTTCTCCTACGAGCAGTTCTTC. Amino acid sequence: CASSLGPFSYEQFF.

The chain combines TRBV19 with TRBJ2-1, with 13 bases that match TRBD2. After removal of 8 bases from V and 10 bases from J, the junction contained 8 bases not matched to a gene. Per germline, CDR1 LNHDA and CDR2 SQIVND (reference sequence). The CDR3 is made up of 14 amino acids. CDR3 nucleotide sequence: TGTGCCAGTCGGACTAGCGGGGGTCTGGGGGAGCAGTTCTTC. This translates into CASRTSGGLGEQFF.

This clonotype has a count of ten or more. The chain employs TRBV10-3 and TRBJ2-7; 13 bases align to TRBD2. Unmatched junction bases numbered 3, after V lost 0 bases and J lost 7 bases. Looked up from germline, CDR1 is ENHRY and CDR2 is SYGVKD. The CDR3 sequence is 15 residues long. The CDR3 spells CAISESTSGRGEQYF. The DNA of the CDR3 is TGTGCCATCAGTGAGTCCACTAGCGGGAGGGGGGAGCAGTACTTC.

This clonotype was detected only a few times. The chain employs TRBV7-2 and TRBJ2-1; no clear D. Germline V gene data show CDR1 as SGHTA and CDR2 as FQGNSA. Trimming shortened V by 5 bases and J by 8 bases, and 13 bases separated the two germline ends. CDR3 length equals 13 residues. CDR3 DNA: TGTGCCAGCAGCCTCGTACTATCCCATGAGCAGTTCTTC. It codes for CASSLVLSHEQFF.

Ten or more counts support this clonotype. The rearrangement links TRBV12-3 or TRBV12-4 to TRBJ1-4, with D hard to call. The V end lost 6 bases, the J end lost 0 bases, and 8 bases lay between the germline ends. This CDR3 contains 14 residues. Here the CDR3 reads CASSPDSTNEKLFF. The CDR3 nucleotides are TGTGCCAGCAGCCCCGACTCAACTAATGAAAAACTGTTTTTT.

On this clonotype itself: No conserved phenylalanine or tryptophan is present at the end of the CDR3, so a read error is the likely explanation. The rearrangement links TRBV5-4 to TRBJ1-2; TRBD1 agrees at 9 bases. The V gene end was trimmed by 3 bases and the J gene end by 6 bases; junction bases not matched to a gene: 3. The CDR3 covers 13 residues. The V gene's germline CDR1 is SGHNT and CDR2 YYREEE (reference sequence). The CDR3 DNA reads TGTGCCAGCAGCTATCGACAGGGGGATGGCTACACCCTC. This translates into CASSYRQGDGYTL.

The table lists this clonotype with many counts. The V and J genes are TRBV3-1 and TRBJ2-1; D gene unclear. CDR1 LGHDT and CDR2 YNNKEL come from the germline V gene (reference sequence). V dropped 4 bases and J dropped 10 bases, with 11 bases sitting between them. This CDR3 comprises 12 residues. The CDR3 coding sequence is TGTGCCAGCAGCCCCGGACGGCGCGAGCAGTTCTTC. Protein product: CASSPGRREQFF.

This clonotype was counted between two and nine times. The genes are TRBV7-2 and TRBJ2-1; a possible D gene is TRBD2 (6 bases). Trimming pared 5 bases from V and 3 bases from J, leaving 14 bases between. This CDR3 has 15 amino acids. Germline CDR1 SGHTA, CDR2 FQGNSA. CDR3 nucleotide sequence: TGTGCCAGCAGCCCGAGGGACTTCTACTACAATGAGCAGTTCTTC. The encoded protein is CASSPRDFYYNEQFF.

This clonotype was detected a few times. The junction differs from germline at one of its ends, possibly a read error. This sequence joins TRBV3-1 and TRBJ1-2; the D is unclear. Germline V gives CDR1 LGHDT, CDR2 YNNKEL (reference sequence). CDR3 length: 14 amino acids. The CDR3 protein is CASSQGRPDYGYTF. The DNA of the CDR3 is TGCGCCAGCAGCCAAGGGCGGCCTGACTATGGCTACACCTTC.

This clonotype was counted at least ten times. The chain uses TRBV7-2 and TRBJ2-5, with 11 bases identical to TRBD2. The CDR3 sequence is 16 residues long. Germline V lookup: CDR1 SGHTA, CDR2 FQGNSA. V was clipped by 6 bases and J by 1 base; unmatched bases: 7. This chain's CDR3 is CASRPGLAAIQETQYF. CDR3 sequence (DNA): TGTGCCAGCAGACCGGGACTAGCGGCAATCCAAGAGACCCAGTACTTC.

Ten or more counts support this clonotype. The chain is built from TRBV10-3 and TRBJ2-2, with D maybe TRBD1 (5 bases). Between the trimmed V and J ends, which lost 6 bases and 0 bases, there was a span of 14 bases. The CDR3 length is 16 residues. CDR1 is ENHRY and CDR2 is SYGVKD in the germline V gene. Written as DNA, the CDR3 is TGTGCCATCAGCGCCACAGGACACGCGAACACCGGGGAGCTGTTTTTT. Translation: CAISATGHANTGELFF.

This clonotype came up many times. The rearrangement joins TRBV5-1 to TRBJ1-1, with D perhaps matching TRBD1 (5 bases). The CDR3 contains 14 residues. Trimming left V 5 bases short and J 1 base short, with 12 bases between. From germline, CDR1 is SGHRS and CDR2 YFSETQ. The CDR3 bases are TGCGCCAGCAGTTTTACAGGACAGAACACTGAAGCTTTCTTT. This gives the protein CASSFTGQNTEAFF.

This clonotype was detected only a few times. V and J are TRBV6-2 or TRBV6-3 and TRBJ1-5; D gene ambiguous. Trimming removed 6 bases from V and 7 bases from J, with 16 bases in between. This CDR3 region has 14 residues. From germline, CDR1 is MNHEY and CDR2 SVGEGT. This chain's CDR3 is CASSSPGVAQPQHF. In nucleotides, the CDR3 is TGTGCCAGCAGCTCACCCGGGGTAGCACAGCCCCAGCATTTT.

The V and J genes are TRBV3-1 and TRBJ2-5; 8 bases are shared with TRBD2. This CDR3 spans 16 amino acids. The junction had 7 bases not matched to a gene; V was cut back by 0 bases and J by 4 bases. The V gene's germline CDR1 is LGHDT and CDR2 YNNKEL (reference sequence). The DNA of the CDR3 is TGTGCCAGCAGCCAAGATCCCGGACTAGCTCCAGAGACCCAGTACTTC. Amino acids: CASSQDPGLAPETQYF.

The chain joins TRBV29-1 to TRBJ1-5; 8 bases agree with TRBD1. The germline CDR1 and CDR2 sequences are SQVTM and ANQGSEA. CDR3 length: 13 amino acids. Trimming removed 6 bases from V and 7 bases from J; junction bases left unmatched: 8. CDR3 residues: CSVNPGGGQPQHF. CDR3 DNA sequence: TGCAGCGTAAACCCAGGGGGCGGGCAGCCCCAGCATTTT.

In its sample, this clonotype was seen many times. CDR3 protein: CSVTLLEQYF. The CDR3 DNA sequence: TGCAGTGTAACTCTCCTGGAGCAGTACTTC. The chain employs TRBV20-1 and TRBJ2-7, with D unclear. V gave up 7 bases and J gave up 7 bases, with 11 bases separating them. The CDR3 runs to 10 residues. CDR1 and CDR2 (germline): DFQATT, SNEGSKA (reference sequence).